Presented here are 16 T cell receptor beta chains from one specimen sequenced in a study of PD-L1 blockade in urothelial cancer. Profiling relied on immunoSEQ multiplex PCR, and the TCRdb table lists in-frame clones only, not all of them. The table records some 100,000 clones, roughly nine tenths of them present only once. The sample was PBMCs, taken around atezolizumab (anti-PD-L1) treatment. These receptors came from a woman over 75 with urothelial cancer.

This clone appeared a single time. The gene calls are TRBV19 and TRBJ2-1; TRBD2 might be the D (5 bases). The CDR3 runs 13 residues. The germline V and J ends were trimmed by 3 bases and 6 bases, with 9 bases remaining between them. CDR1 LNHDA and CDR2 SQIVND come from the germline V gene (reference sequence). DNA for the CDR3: TGTGCCAGTAGTATTGACTATGCCAATGAGCAGTTCTTC. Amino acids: CASSIDYANEQFF.

CDR3: CASSFGTADYEQYF. The CDR3 DNA is TGTGCCAGCAGTTTTGGGACAGCAGACTACGAGCAGTACTTC. The chain is built from TRBV28 and TRBJ2-7; 7 bases match TRBD1. V was clipped by 3 bases and J by 3 bases; unmatched bases: 5. Germline V CDR1 and CDR2: MDHEN, SYDVKM. This CDR3 has 14 amino acids.

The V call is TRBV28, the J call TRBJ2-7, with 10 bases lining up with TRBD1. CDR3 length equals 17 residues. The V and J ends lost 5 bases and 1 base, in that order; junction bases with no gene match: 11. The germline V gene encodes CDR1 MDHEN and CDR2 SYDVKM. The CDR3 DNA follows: TGTGCCAGCAGTACCAGGAACCGGGACAGGGGTTCCTACGAGCAGTACTTC. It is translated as CASSTRNRDRGSYEQYF.

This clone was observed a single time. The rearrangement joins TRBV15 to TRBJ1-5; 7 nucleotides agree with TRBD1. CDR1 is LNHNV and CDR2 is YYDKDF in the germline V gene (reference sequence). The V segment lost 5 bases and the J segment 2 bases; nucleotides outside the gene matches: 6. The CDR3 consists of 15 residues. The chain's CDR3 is CATSHDRAGNQPQHF. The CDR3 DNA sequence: TGTGCCACCAGCCACGACAGGGCCGGCAATCAGCCCCAGCATTTT.

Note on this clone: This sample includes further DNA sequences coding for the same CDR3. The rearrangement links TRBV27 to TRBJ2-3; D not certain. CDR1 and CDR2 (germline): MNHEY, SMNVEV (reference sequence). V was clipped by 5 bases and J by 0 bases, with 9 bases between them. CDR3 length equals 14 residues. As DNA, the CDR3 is TGTGCCAGCAGTCGAGGTGATAGCACAGATACGCAGTATTTT. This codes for CASSRGDSTDTQYF.

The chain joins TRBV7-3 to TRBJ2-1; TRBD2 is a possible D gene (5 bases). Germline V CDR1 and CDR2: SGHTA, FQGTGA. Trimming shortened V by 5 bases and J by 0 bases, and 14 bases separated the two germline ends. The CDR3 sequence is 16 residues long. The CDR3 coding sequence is TGTGCCAGCAGCCTCTCTAGCAGTAGCTCCTACAATGAGCAGTTCTTC. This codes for CASSLSSSSSYNEQFF.

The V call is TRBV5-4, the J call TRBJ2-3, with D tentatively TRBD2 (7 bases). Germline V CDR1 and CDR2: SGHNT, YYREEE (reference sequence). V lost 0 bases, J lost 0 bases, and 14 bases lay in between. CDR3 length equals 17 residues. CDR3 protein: CASSLGGGTLSTDTQYF. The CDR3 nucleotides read TGTGCCAGCAGCTTGGGGGGGGGCACCCTTAGCACAGATACGCAGTATTTT.

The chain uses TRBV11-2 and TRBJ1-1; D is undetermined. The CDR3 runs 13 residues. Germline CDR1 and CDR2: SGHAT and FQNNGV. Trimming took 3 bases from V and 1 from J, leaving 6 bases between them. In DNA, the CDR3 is TGTGCCAGCAGCTTGGTCGGGAACACTGAAGCTTTCTTT. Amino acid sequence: CASSLVGNTEAFF. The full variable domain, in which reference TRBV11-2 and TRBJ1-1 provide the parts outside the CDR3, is EAGVAQSPRYKIIEKRQSVAFWCNPISGHATLYWYQQILGQGPKLLIQFQNNGVVDDSQLPKDRFSAERLKGVDSTLKIQPAKLEDSAVYLCASSLVGNTEAFFGQGTRLTVV.

CDR3 sequence (DNA): TGTGCCAGTAATCAGTACAATGAGCAGTTCTTC. This codes for CASNQYNEQFF. This sequence joins TRBV19 and TRBJ2-1; D call uncertain. V lost 7 bases and J 4 bases, leaving 5 bases between the germline ends. The germline V gene has CDR1 LNHDA and CDR2 SQIVND (reference sequence). There are 11 residues in the CDR3.

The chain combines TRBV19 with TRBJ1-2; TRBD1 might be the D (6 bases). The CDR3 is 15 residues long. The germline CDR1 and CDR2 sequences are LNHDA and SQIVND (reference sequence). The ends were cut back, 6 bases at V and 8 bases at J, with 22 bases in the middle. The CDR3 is CASSASRTERRGYTF. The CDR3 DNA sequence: TGTGCCAGTAGCGCTTCTCGGACAGAGAGAAGGGGCTACACCTTC.

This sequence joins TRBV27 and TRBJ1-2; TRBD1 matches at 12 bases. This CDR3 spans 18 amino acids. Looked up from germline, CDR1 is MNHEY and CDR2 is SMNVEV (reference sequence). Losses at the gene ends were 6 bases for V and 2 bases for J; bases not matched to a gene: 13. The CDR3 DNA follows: TGTGCCAGCAGCCCAACAACGGGACAGGGGGCGCTCAACTATGGCTACACCTTC. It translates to CASSPTTGQGALNYGYTF.

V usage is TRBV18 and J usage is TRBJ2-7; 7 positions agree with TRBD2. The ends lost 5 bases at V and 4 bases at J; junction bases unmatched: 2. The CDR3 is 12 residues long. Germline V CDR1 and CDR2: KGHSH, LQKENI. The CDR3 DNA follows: TGTGCCAGCTCAAGCGGGAATTACGAGCAGTACTTC. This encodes CASSSGNYEQYF.

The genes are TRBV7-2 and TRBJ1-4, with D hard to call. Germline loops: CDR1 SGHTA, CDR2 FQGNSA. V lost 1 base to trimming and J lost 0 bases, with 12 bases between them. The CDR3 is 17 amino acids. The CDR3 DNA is TGTGCCAGCAGCTTAGTACACAGCAGTGCAACTAATGAAAAACTGTTTTTT. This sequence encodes CASSLVHSSATNEKLFF.

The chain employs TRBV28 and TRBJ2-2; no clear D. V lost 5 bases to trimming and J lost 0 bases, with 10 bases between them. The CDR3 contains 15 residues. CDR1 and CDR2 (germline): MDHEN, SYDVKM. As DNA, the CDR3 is TGTGCCAGCAGTAGTCCTCAGACGAACACCGGGGAGCTGTTTTTT. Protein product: CASSSPQTNTGELFF.

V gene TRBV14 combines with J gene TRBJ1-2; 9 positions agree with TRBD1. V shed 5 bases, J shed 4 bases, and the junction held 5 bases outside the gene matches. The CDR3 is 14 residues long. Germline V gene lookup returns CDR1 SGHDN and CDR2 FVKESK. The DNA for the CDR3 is TGTGCCAGCAGCACTGGGACAGGGCTCTATGGCTACACCTTC. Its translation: CASSTGTGLYGYTF.

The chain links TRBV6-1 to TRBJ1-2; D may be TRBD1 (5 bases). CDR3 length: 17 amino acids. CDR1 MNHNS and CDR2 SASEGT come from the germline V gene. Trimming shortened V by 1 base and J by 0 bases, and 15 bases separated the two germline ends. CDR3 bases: TGTGCCAGCAGTGAAGTTGGCAGGGTGGGGTCTAACTATGGCTACACCTTC. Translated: CASSEVGRVGSNYGYTF.